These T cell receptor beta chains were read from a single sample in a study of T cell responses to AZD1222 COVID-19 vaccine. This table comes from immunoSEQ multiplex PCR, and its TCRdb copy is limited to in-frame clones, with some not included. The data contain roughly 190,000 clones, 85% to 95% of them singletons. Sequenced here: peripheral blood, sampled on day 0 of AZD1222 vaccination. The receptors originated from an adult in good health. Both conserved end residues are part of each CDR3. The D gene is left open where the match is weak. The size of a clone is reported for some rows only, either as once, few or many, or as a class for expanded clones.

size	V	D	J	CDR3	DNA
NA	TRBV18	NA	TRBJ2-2	CASSHTQGTGELFF	TGTGCCAGCTCACATACCCAGGGGACCGGGGAGCTGTTTTTT
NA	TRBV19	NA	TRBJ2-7	CASSMGRVYEQYF	TGTGCCAGTAGTATGGGGAGAGTCTACGAGCAGTACTTC
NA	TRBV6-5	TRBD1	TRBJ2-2	CASSWTGATGELFF	TGTGCCAGCAGTTGGACAGGGGCCACCGGGGAGCTGTTTTTT
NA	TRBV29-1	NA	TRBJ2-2	CSAEDGDGMNTGELFF	TGCAGCGCTGAGGACGGCGACGGGATGAACACCGGGGAGCTGTTTTTT
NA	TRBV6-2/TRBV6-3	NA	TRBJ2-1	CASSLTGRNEQFF	TGTGCCAGCAGTTTGACAGGGAGGAATGAGCAGTTCTTC
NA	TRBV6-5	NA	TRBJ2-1	CASSQDTGTQQFF	TGTGCCAGCAGCCAAGACACCGGGACTCAGCAGTTCTTC
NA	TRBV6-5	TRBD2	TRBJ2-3	CASRLAGADTQYF	TGTGCCTCCCGACTAGCGGGAGCAGATACGCAGTATTTT
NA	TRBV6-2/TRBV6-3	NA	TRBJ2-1	CASSSPDRSYNEQFF	TGTGCCAGCAGCTCTCCGGACCGCTCCTACAATGAGCAGTTCTTC
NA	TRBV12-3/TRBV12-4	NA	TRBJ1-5	CASSLSPNQPQHF	TGTGCCAGCAGTTTGTCACCAAATCAGCCCCAGCATTTT
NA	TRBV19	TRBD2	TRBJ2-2	CASRAGGLYTGELFF	TGTGCCAGTCGGGCGGGAGGGTTATACACCGGGGAGCTGTTTTTT
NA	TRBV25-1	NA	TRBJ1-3	CASRRTATGNTIYF	TGTGCCAGCAGACGGACAGCAACTGGAAACACCATATATTTT
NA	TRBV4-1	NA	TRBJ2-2	CASKPLSGELFF	TGCGCCAGCAAGCCCCTTTCCGGGGAGCTGTTTTTT
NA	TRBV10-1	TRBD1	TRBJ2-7	CASSERDRGTNEQYF	TGCGCCAGCAGTGAGCGGGACAGGGGAACTAACGAGCAGTACTTC
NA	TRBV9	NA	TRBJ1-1	CASSGDVHLRDTEAFF	TGTGCCAGCAGCGGGGACGTACATTTGAGGGACACTGAAGCTTTCTTT
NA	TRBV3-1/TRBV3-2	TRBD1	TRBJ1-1	CASSLPPGQGGTEAFF	TGTGCCAGCAGCCTCCCCCCGGGACAGGGGGGAACTGAAGCTTTCTTT
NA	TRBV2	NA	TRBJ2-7	CASSELVPYEQYF	TGTGCCAGCAGTGAATTAGTACCCTACGAGCAGTACTTC
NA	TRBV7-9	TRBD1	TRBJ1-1	CASSPGQALNTEAFF	TGTGCCAGCAGCCCGGGACAGGCCTTGAACACTGAAGCTTTCTTT
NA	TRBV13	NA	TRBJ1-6	CASSQRQVYNSPLHF	TGTGCCAGCAGTCAAAGACAGGTTTATAATTCACCCCTCCACTTT
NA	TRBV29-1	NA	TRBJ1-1	CSVEDLGTEAFF	TGCAGCGTTGAAGATCTGGGGACTGAAGCTTTCTTT
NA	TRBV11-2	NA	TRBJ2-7	CASSLEGISYEQYF	TGTGCCAGCAGCTTAGAGGGTATCAGCTACGAGCAGTACTTC
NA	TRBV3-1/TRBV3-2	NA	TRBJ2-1	CASSQDPAARNEQFF	TGTGCCAGCAGCCAAGATCCGGCAGCCCGCAATGAGCAGTTCTTC
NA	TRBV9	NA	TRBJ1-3	CASSPRGGGSGNTIYF	TGTGCCAGCAGCCCCCGAGGGGGGGGTAGTGGAAACACCATATATTTT
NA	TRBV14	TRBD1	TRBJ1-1	CASSHLTGGLGKFTEAFF	TGTGCCAGCAGCCACCTGACAGGGGGCCTGGGGAAGTTCACTGAAGCTTTCTTT
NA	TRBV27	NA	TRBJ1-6	CASSSRENSPLHF	TGTGCCAGCAGTAGTAGGGAGAATTCACCCCTCCACTTT
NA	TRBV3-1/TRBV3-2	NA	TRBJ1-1	CASSSGRRTEAFF	TGTGCCAGCAGCAGTGGGAGAAGGACTGAAGCTTTCTTT
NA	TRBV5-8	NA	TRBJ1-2	CASSLRGAPHKYGYTF	TGTGCCAGCAGCTTGAGGGGGGCCCCACATAAATATGGCTACACCTTC
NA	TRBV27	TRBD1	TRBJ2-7	CASSFGDRRVYEQYF	TGTGCCAGCAGCTTCGGGGACAGAAGAGTCTACGAGCAGTACTTC
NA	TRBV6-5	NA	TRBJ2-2	CASSYRGELFF	TGTGCCAGCAGTTACCGTGGGGAGCTGTTTTTT
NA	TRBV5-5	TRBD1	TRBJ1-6	CASSLIGGQSSYNSPLHF	TGTGCCAGCAGCTTGATAGGGGGCCAGAGCTCCTATAATTCACCCCTCCACTTT
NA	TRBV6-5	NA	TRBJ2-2	CASSSSGHLNTGELFF	NA
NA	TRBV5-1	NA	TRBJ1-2	CASSLRPTASYGYTF	TGCGCCAGCAGCTTGAGACCGACAGCGTCCTATGGCTACACCTTC
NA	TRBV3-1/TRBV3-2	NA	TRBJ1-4	CASSHRKMGNEKLFF	TGTGCCAGCAGCCATCGGAAAATGGGTAATGAAAAACTGTTTTTT
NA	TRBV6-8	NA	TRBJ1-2	CASGGAGGYTF	TGTGCCAGCGGTGGGGCCGGCGGCTACACCTTC
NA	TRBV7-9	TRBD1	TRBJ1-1	CASSPRQGSDEAFF	TGTGCCAGCAGCCCGCGACAGGGGTCAGATGAAGCTTTCTTT
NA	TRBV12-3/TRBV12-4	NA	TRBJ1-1	CASSFGTGPEAFF	TGTGCCAGCAGTTTTGGAACCGGACCTGAAGCTTTCTTT
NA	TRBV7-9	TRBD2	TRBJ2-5	CASSLSGGQETQYF	TGTGCCAGCAGCTTGTCGGGGGGGCAGGAGACCCAGTACTTC
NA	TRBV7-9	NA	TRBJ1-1	CASSLATEGGEAFF	TGTGCCAGCAGCTTAGCGACAGAGGGCGGTGAAGCTTTCTTT
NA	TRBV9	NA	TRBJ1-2	CASSVEANLNYGYTF	TGTGCCAGCAGCGTAGAGGCAAACTTAAACTATGGCTACACCTTC
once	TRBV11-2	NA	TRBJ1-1	CASSSIDKNTEAFF	TGTGCCAGCAGCTCCATCGACAAGAACACTGAAGCTTTCTTT
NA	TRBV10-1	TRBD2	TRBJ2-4	CASSESGIANIQYF	TGCGCCAGCAGTGAAAGCGGGATTGCGAACATTCAGTACTTC
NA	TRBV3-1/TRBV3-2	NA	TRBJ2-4	CASSQGGKAKNIQYF	TGTGCCAGCAGCCAAGGGGGGAAAGCCAAAAACATTCAGTACTTC
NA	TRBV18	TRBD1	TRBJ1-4	CASSKSTLDRSNEKLFF	TGTGCCAGCTCAAAAAGTACTCTGGACAGGAGTAATGAAAAACTGTTTTTT
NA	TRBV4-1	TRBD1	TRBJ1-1	CASSRAIQGTNTEAFF	TGCGCCAGCAGCCGAGCGATACAGGGGACTAACACTGAAGCTTTCTTT
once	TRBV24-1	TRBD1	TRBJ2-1	CATSGGTGAFNEQFF	TGTGCCACCAGTGGAGGGACAGGGGCCTTCAATGAGCAGTTCTTC
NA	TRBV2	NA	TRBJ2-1	CAFRISLNEQFF	TGTGCCTTCAGGATTTCCCTTAATGAGCAGTTCTTC
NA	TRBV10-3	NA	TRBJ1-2	CAISESAGEIDGYTF	TGTGCCATCAGTGAGTCAGCAGGGGAGATTGATGGCTACACCTTC
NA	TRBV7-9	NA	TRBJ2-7	CASSPAGGYEQYF	TGTGCCAGCAGCCCCGCTGGGGGCTACGAGCAGTACTTC
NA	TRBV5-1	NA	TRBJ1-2	CASSPVALRYGYTF	TGCGCCAGCAGCCCCGTGGCGCTCCGGTATGGCTACACCTTC
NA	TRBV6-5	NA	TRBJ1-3	CASSYEGVIGNTIYF	TGTGCCAGCAGTTACGAGGGTGTTATTGGAAACACCATATATTTT
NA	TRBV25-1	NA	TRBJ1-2	CASQAGAGGYGYTF	TGTGCCAGCCAGGCGGGGGCTGGAGGCTATGGCTACACCTTC
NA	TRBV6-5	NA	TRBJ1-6	CASSYSLGRDSPLHF	TGTGCCAGCAGTTACTCTCTGGGAAGGGATTCACCCCTCCACTTT